These T cell receptor beta chains were read from a single sample in a study of T cells after yellow fever vaccination. TCRdb independently ran MiXCR on the 5' RACE reads; one entry per CDR3 protein. The data show around 340,000 distinct CDR3 sequences, around 13% seen once. Here the sequenced sample was CD4+ T cells sorted from PBMCs, taken 15 days after the yellow fever booster vaccination. The receptors were sampled from a man in his late teens or twenties who received the YFV17D yellow fever vaccine. The CDR3 runs from the conserved cysteine through the conserved F or W. The order of the fields is J gene, V gene, clone size, D gene, CDR3 protein, CDR3 DNA. D genes are given only for firm matches. Rows may omit the clone size; those that give it use once, few, many or a size class.

>TRBJ2-5|TRBV29-1|NA|TRBD1
CSVDLGQEETQYF
TGCAGCGTTGACCTCGGACAGGAGGAGACCCAGTACTTC
>TRBJ2-5|TRBV5-1|many|NA
CASAEQGDQETQYF
TGCGCCAGCGCAGAACAGGGAGACCAAGAGACCCAGTACTTC
>TRBJ1-5|TRBV16|few|NA
CASSQLATSNQPQHF
TGTGCCAGCAGCCAATTGGCGACTAGCAATCAGCCCCAGCATTTT
>TRBJ1-3|TRBV6-5|NA|NA
CASSYLATGNTIYF
TGTGCCAGCAGTTATCTGGCAACTGGAAACACCATATATTTT
>TRBJ2-7|TRBV7-9|few|TRBD1
CASSRDRGRGEQYF
TGTGCCAGCAGCCGGGACAGGGGGCGAGGCGAGCAGTACTTC
>TRBJ2-4|TRBV12-3/TRBV12-4|NA|NA
CASSLAGSDIQYF
TGTGCCAGCAGTTTAGCGGGGAGCGACATTCAGTACTTC
>TRBJ2-1|TRBV10-3|NA|NA
CAISTHNEQFF
TGTGCCATCAGTACCCACAATGAGCAGTTCTTC
>TRBJ2-7|TRBV6-5|NA|NA
CASSSNDGAGVVEQYF
TGTGCCAGCAGTTCTAATGACGGTGCAGGGGTGGTCGAGCAGTACTTC
>TRBJ2-3|TRBV6-2/TRBV6-3|NA|NA
CASSSKGSDTQYF
TGTGCCAGCAGTTCCAAGGGGTCAGATACGCAGTATTTT
>TRBJ1-4|TRBV7-2|few|NA
CASSSDRNEKLFF
TGTGCCAGCAGCTCGGACCGAAATGAAAAACTGTTTTTT
>TRBJ2-2|TRBV4-3|many|TRBD1
CASSRDRGRGELFF
TGCGCCAGCAGCCGGGACAGGGGGCGCGGGGAGCTGTTTTTT
>TRBJ1-6|TRBV5-1|few|NA
CASSEGQSPLHF
TGCGCCAGCAGCGAAGGGCAGTCACCCCTCCACTTT
>TRBJ1-5|TRBV2|NA|NA
CASSDLEEQPQHF
TGTGCCAGCAGTGACCTAGAAGAGCAGCCCCAGCATTTT
>TRBJ2-4|TRBV20-1|many|NA
CSATDSFSIQYF
TGCAGTGCTACAGACTCATTCAGCATTCAGTACTTC
>TRBJ2-5|TRBV7-2|many|NA
CASSAGGERETQYF
TGTGCCAGCAGCGCAGGCGGGGAGCGGGAGACCCAGTACTTC
>TRBJ1-4|TRBV6-5|NA|TRBD1
CASSLDRVSEKLFF
TGTGCCAGCAGTCTTGACAGGGTTAGTGAAAAACTGTTTTTT
>TRBJ1-2|TRBV7-2|few|TRBD1
CASSLAPPGQGDYGYTF
TGTGCCAGCAGCTTAGCGCCCCCGGGACAGGGTGACTATGGCTACACCTTC
>TRBJ2-3|TRBV7-2|NA|NA
CASSLEPRGADTQYF
TGTGCCAGCAGCTTAGAACCCCGGGGCGCAGATACGCAGTATTTT
>TRBJ2-2|TRBV5-1|many|NA
CASSLDPGDTGELFF
TGCGCCAGCAGCTTGGACCCGGGGGACACCGGGGAGCTGTTTTTT
>TRBJ1-1|TRBV7-9|NA|NA
CASSLLDNTEAFF
TGTGCCAGCAGCTTATTGGATAACACTGAAGCTTTCTTT
>TRBJ1-2|TRBV27|NA|TRBD1
CASSSSDRVYGYTF
TGTGCCAGCAGTTCTTCTGACAGGGTCTATGGCTACACCTTC
>TRBJ2-1|TRBV4-1|few|NA
CASSQRGRGPTYNEQFF
TGCGCCAGCAGCCAGAGGGGGAGGGGGCCGACCTACAATGAGCAGTTCTTC
>TRBJ2-7|TRBV7-2|few|NA
CASNPFAGGYEQYF
TGTGCCAGCAACCCGTTTGCGGGCGGATACGAGCAGTACTTC
>TRBJ1-1|TRBV20-1|NA|NA
CSARDFGGQPEAFF
TGCAGTGCTAGAGATTTCGGAGGACAGCCAGAAGCTTTCTTT
>TRBJ2-4|TRBV6-2/TRBV6-3|NA|TRBD1
CASSYLQGTKNIQYF
TGTGCCAGCAGTTACCTACAGGGGACCAAAAACATTCAGTACTTC
>TRBJ2-2|TRBV7-6|few|NA
CASSPQVGELFF
TGTGCCAGCAGCCCGCAGGTCGGGGAGCTGTTTTTT
>TRBJ2-7|TRBV19|few|NA
CASSTRQDLEQYF
TGTGCCAGTAGTACCCGACAGGACTTGGAGCAGTACTTC
>TRBJ2-1|TRBV12-3/TRBV12-4|few|NA
CASSSSRGSSFRSYNEQFF
TGTGCCAGCAGTTCGTCCCGCGGATCTAGCTTCAGGTCCTACAATGAGCAGTTCTTC
>TRBJ1-2|TRBV28|NA|TRBD1
CASKIGGQGKINYGYTF
TGTGCCAGCAAGATCGGGGGACAGGGAAAAATCAACTATGGCTACACCTTC
>TRBJ2-5|TRBV6-5|NA|NA
CASSRQADLQETQYF
TGTGCCAGCAGCCGTCAGGCGGACCTCCAAGAGACCCAGTACTTC
>TRBJ1-5|TRBV3-1|many|NA
CASSQDQSNQPQHF
TGTGCCAGCAGCCAAGATCAAAGCAATCAGCCCCAGCATTTT
>TRBJ2-5|TRBV7-2|NA|NA
CASSSSEGRYF
TGTGCCAGCAGCTCTTCGGAGGGGCGCTACTTC
>TRBJ2-5|TRBV6-2/TRBV6-3|NA|NA
CASSHRSISETQYF
TGTGCCAGCAGTCACAGGAGCATTTCCGAGACCCAGTACTTC
>TRBJ1-1|TRBV19|NA|NA
CASSMLSTVGTEAFF
TGTGCCAGTAGTATGCTTTCGACAGTTGGCACTGAAGCTTTCTTT
>TRBJ2-6|TRBV4-3|few|NA
CASSNAGGGLNVLTF
TGCGCCAGCAGCAATGCAGGGGGAGGTCTCAACGTCCTGACTTTC
>TRBJ1-2|TRBV3-1|NA|NA
CASSPRAQGAYGYTF
TGTGCCAGCAGCCCCCGGGCTCAAGGAGCGTATGGCTACACCTTC
>TRBJ2-3|TRBV6-5|NA|TRBD1
CASSYSGQGARATQYF
TGTGCCAGCAGTTACTCGGGACAGGGGGCTCGGGCTACGCAGTATTTT
>TRBJ2-3|TRBV7-7|few|NA
CASSLGLGDTQYF
TGTGCTAGCAGCTTAGGTTTGGGGGATACGCAGTATTTT
>TRBJ2-2|TRBV24-1|many|NA
CATSDQGTRANTGELFF
TGTGCCACCAGTGATCAGGGGACGAGAGCGAACACCGGGGAGCTGTTTTTT
>TRBJ1-1|TRBV4-2|NA|NA
CASSQDLRGAYIEAFF
TGTGCCAGCAGCCAAGATCTACGGGGGGCGTATATTGAAGCTTTCTTT
>TRBJ2-6|TRBV5-1|few|NA
CASSYPGANVLTF
TGCGCCAGCAGCTACCCTGGGGCCAACGTCCTGACTTTC
>TRBJ2-1|TRBV24-1|NA|TRBD2
CATSDSRLAGGLGNEQFF
TGTGCCACCAGTGATTCGAGACTAGCGGGGGGCCTGGGCAATGAGCAGTTCTTC
>TRBJ2-3|TRBV6-5|few|TRBD2
CASRGGGAADTQYF
TGTGCCAGCAGGGGCGGGGGGGCGGCAGATACGCAGTATTTT
>TRBJ2-7|TRBV10-3|few|NA
CAISPQRPYEQYF
TGTGCCATCAGCCCACAGAGACCCTACGAGCAGTACTTC
>TRBJ2-1|TRBV5-1|NA|NA
CASSGGGGHSYNEQFF
TGCGCCAGCAGCGGGGGAGGGGGCCACTCCTACAATGAGCAGTTCTTC
>TRBJ2-6|TRBV27|NA|NA
CASSWTVSGANVLTF
TGTGCCAGCAGTTGGACAGTATCTGGGGCCAACGTCCTGACTTTC
>TRBJ2-7|TRBV24-1|NA|NA
CATSDFVTLIRAIVSYEQYF
TGTGCCACCAGTGATTTCGTAACCCTTATCCGTGCCATCGTCTCCTACGAGCAGTACTTC
>TRBJ2-1|TRBV9|NA|TRBD2
CASSVDGGGGSSYEQFF
TGTGCCAGCAGCGTAGACGGCGGGGGGGGATCTTCCTATGAGCAGTTCTTC
>TRBJ2-4|TRBV5-1|NA|NA
CASSLSTLAKNIQYF
TGCGCCAGCAGCTTATCGACCCTAGCCAAAAACATTCAGTACTTC
>TRBJ1-5|TRBV6-5|NA|NA
CASRLTVGNQPQHF
TGTGCCAGCAGGCTAACAGTGGGCAATCAGCCCCAGCATTTT
>TRBJ1-5|TRBV20-1|NA|TRBD1
CSAQQGDQPQHF
TGCAGTGCTCAACAGGGGGATCAGCCCCAGCATTTT
>TRBJ2-7|TRBV12-3/TRBV12-4|few|NA
CASSSGSWLRDFYEQYF
TGTGCCAGCAGTTCTGGTTCCTGGTTGAGGGACTTCTACGAGCAGTACTTC
>TRBJ1-4|TRBV28|NA|NA
CASKGGVGKKLFF
TGTGCCAGCAAGGGGGGCGTCGGGAAAAAACTGTTTTTT
>TRBJ2-3|TRBV5-1|many|NA
CASSWNGQGTDTQYF
TGCGCCAGCAGCTGGAACGGGCAGGGCACAGATACGCAGTATTTT